Listed below are T cell receptor beta chains from one sample, sequenced in a study of cytomegalovirus exposure and HLA in healthy donors. TCRdb's table, derived via immunoSEQ multiplex PCR, lists solely in-frame clones and lacks some. Among over 65,000 clones, approximately 75% were seen once, and the ten largest hold around 7%. Sequenced material: PBMCs. The receptors stem from a woman aged 40 to 50 in good health and CMV-seronegative. Both conserved end residues are part of each CDR3. Each record gives: J gene, CDR3 length, D gene, V gene, clone size, CDR3 protein, CDR3 DNA. D genes are given only for firm matches. Where a row states a size, it is once, few, many or the class of an expanded clone; other rows omit it.

j_gene: TRBJ1-4; len: 17; d_gene: TRBD1; v_gene: TRBV9; abundance: NA; CDR3aa: CASSATGGTATNEKLFF; CDR3nt: TGTGCCAGCAGCGCGACAGGGGGCACTGCAACTAATGAAAAACTGTTTTTT
j_gene: TRBJ2-1; len: 14; d_gene: TRBD1; v_gene: TRBV6-5; abundance: NA; CDR3aa: CASSPGTEYNEQFF; CDR3nt: TGTGCCAGCAGCCCCGGGACAGAATACAATGAGCAGTTCTTC
j_gene: TRBJ1-3; len: 11; d_gene: NA; v_gene: TRBV10-3; abundance: NA; CDR3aa: CAIGDGNTIYF; CDR3nt: TGTGCCATTGGAGATGGAAACACCATATATTTT
j_gene: TRBJ1-1; len: 11; d_gene: NA; v_gene: TRBV15; abundance: NA; CDR3aa: CATSRDLEAFF; CDR3nt: TGTGCCACCAGCAGGGACTTAGAAGCTTTCTTT
j_gene: TRBJ1-1; len: 14; d_gene: NA; v_gene: TRBV19; abundance: few; CDR3aa: CASSIVINAAEAFF; CDR3nt: TGTGCCAGTAGTATAGTTATAAATGCGGCTGAAGCTTTCTTT
j_gene: TRBJ1-6; len: 14; d_gene: NA; v_gene: TRBV6-1; abundance: NA; CDR3aa: CANSQGLYNSPLHF; CDR3nt: TGTGCCAATTCTCAGGGGCTCTATAATTCACCCCTCCACTTT
j_gene: TRBJ2-7; len: 13; d_gene: NA; v_gene: TRBV30; abundance: NA; CDR3aa: CAWSVAVIYEQYF; CDR3nt: TGTGCCTGGAGTGTCGCAGTTATCTACGAGCAGTACTTC
j_gene: TRBJ1-2; len: 17; d_gene: TRBD1; v_gene: TRBV5-1; abundance: NA; CDR3aa: CASSFGTGSQSSYGYTF; CDR3nt: TGCGCCAGCAGCTTCGGGACAGGGTCCCAATCCTCCTATGGCTACACCTTC
j_gene: TRBJ2-2; len: 14; d_gene: NA; v_gene: TRBV5-6; abundance: few; CDR3aa: CASSFGRNTGELFF; CDR3nt: TGTGCCAGCAGCTTTGGGAGAAACACCGGGGAGCTGTTTTTT
j_gene: TRBJ2-1; len: 14; d_gene: NA; v_gene: TRBV4-1; abundance: NA; CDR3aa: CASTRESLYNEQFF; CDR3nt: TGCGCCAGCACCCGGGAGTCCCTCTACAATGAGCAGTTCTTC
j_gene: TRBJ2-3; len: 14; d_gene: TRBD2; v_gene: TRBV11-2; abundance: few; CDR3aa: CASSLGLGDGTQYF; CDR3nt: TGTGCCAGCAGCTTGGGACTAGGAGACGGTACGCAGTATTTT